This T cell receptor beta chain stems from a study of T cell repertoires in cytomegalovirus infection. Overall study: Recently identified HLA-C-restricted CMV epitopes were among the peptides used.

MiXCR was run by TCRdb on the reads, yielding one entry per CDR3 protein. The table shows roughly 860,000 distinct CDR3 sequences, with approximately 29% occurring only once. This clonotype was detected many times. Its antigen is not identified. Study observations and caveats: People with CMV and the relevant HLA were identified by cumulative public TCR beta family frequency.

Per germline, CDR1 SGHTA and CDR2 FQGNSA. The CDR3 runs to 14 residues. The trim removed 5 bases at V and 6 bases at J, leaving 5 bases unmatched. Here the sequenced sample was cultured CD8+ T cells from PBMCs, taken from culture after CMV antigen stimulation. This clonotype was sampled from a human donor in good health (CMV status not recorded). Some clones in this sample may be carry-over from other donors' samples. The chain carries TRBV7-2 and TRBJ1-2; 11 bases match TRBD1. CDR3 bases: TGTGCCAGCAGCCCCTGGGACAGGGGGAATGGCTACACCTTC. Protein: CASSPWDRGNGYTF.